This T cell receptor beta chain comes out of a study of T cells in tuberculosis (dated by TCRdb to 2017 to 2018). Looking at the study overall: In the study, CD1B tetramers and high-throughput TCR immunosequencing were combined to characterize T cells specific for the mycobacterial lipid antigen glucose monomycolate (GMM). A South African clinical cohort compared IGRA-negative adolescents, IGRA-positive adolescents with latent tuberculosis and adults with active tuberculosis, roughly 9 per group. Here is what the overall study found, with its caveats: Using GEM motif frequencies, a classifier achieved approximately 72% accuracy, whereas a classifier built on the diverse GMM-specific repertoire got to 87% accuracy (AUROC around 0.87). Clinical samples were selected based on which cryopreserved specimens were available, and the active tuberculosis cases were adults whereas the controls were adolescents. The smaller NN-distances were partly driven by shorter CDR3-alpha lengths in active tuberculosis patients, and the difference for TCR-beta did not reach statistical significance. Compared with IGRA-negative controls, TCR-alpha repertoires from active tuberculosis had smaller mean NN-distances to GMM-specific TCRs, which suggests clonal expansion of these TCRs.

V and J lose 4 bases and 4 bases, and a span of 11 bases separates them. The germline V gene supplies CDR1 MDHEN and CDR2 SYDVKM. The CDR3 starts with the cysteine, ends with the phenylalanine, and has 14 residues. Only the CDR3 part of the read is kept: 42 bases, read in frame from the first base. TCR libraries were generated with the immunoSEQ multiplex PCR assay, using TCR-beta and/or TCR-alpha/delta assays for each sample. The amplified TCR libraries were sequenced using the Illumina high-throughput platform. The study's own analysis went as follows. Clustering and dimensionality reduction relied on pairwise TCRdist distances among GMM-specific receptors from T cells that were either sorted ex vivo or expanded in vitro. Each clinical repertoire received a mean NN-distance score, defined as the average TCRdist to the nearest 10% of tetramer-positive reference sequences. GEM TCR motif frequency was calculated as the fraction of unique TCRs that matched known GEM sequences by V/J usage and CDR3 length. Linear discriminant analysis with leave-one-out cross-validation, implemented in scikit-learn, was used to classify active tuberculosis. TCRdb holds this immuneACCESS table with in-frame rearrangements only. Some clones are missing; in checked studies, unresolved V genes explain under half, and the rest has no known cause. V, J and clone size were drawn from that table, and D and trimming were deduced from the DNA. For this sample the table gives around 45,000 clones, of which less than 95% were detected only once. The leading ten clones occupy about 1.8% of the sample.

A word on this clone: The target of this receptor is not known. Per-nucleotide qualities are absent, and no much larger clonotype sits a single base away.

At study entry, a tuberculin skin test and the QuantiFERON-TB GOLD In-Tube IGRA were used to screen adolescents for latent tuberculosis infection. Immunosequencing was performed on unsorted cryopreserved PBMC and covered roughly 100,000 T cells per clinical donor on average. Eleven high schools in the Worcester region of the Western Cape, South Africa, served as enrollment sites for adolescents aged 12 to 18 years. Some 10 adolescents infected with M. tuberculosis and around ten uninfected adolescents were chosen and matched for age and sex. PBMC from adolescents were isolated by density centrifugation from freshly drawn heparinized blood and then cryopreserved.

The rearrangement combines TRBV28 with TRBJ1-3; tentative D gene TRBD1, with 6 bases matching. The origin of this receptor is a donor between 10 and 29 years old with latent tuberculosis or without tuberculosis infection. Some clones in this sample may be carry-over from other donors' samples. The specimen sequenced was PBMCs. Read as DNA, the sequence is TGTGCCAGCAGTTCATACAGGGCGGGAAACACCATATATTTT. It translates as CASSSYRAGNTIYF.